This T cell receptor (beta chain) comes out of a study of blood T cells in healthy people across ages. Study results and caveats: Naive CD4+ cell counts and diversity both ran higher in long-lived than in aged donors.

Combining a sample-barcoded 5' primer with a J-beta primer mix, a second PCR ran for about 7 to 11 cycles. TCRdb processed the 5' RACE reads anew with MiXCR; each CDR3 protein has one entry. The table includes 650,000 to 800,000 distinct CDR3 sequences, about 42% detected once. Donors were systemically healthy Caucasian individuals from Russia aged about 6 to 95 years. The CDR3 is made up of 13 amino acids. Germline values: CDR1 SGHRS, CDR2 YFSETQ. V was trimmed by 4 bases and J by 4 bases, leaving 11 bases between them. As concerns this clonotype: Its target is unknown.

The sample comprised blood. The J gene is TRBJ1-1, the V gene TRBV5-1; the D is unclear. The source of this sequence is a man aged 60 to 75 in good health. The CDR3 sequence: CASSPDSITEAFF. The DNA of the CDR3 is TGCGCCAGCAGCCCGGACTCAATCACTGAAGCTTTCTTT.